Reported below is one TCR beta chain. The sample comes from a study of T-cell reconstitution after alpha-beta-depleted transplantation in children. Preparation of the TCRbeta library involved a method that used unique molecular identifiers. TCRdb recomputed calls from the PCR reads with MiXCR, one row per CDR3 protein. Of more than 250,000 distinct CDR3 sequences in the sample, more than 9% are singletons; the top ten hold roughly a tenth. Losses at the gene ends were 5 bases for V and 3 bases for J; bases not matched to a gene: 8. The CDR3 is 16 amino acids. The rearrangement uses TRBV12-3 or TRBV12-4 and TRBJ1-5, with TRBD1 matching over 9 bases. Sequences were derived from PBMCs from the stem cell graft donor, sampled from the stem cell graft. This receptor was identified in a human donor who donated a stem cell graft to a child with SCID. CDR3 protein: CASSPPGTGINQPQHF. In DNA, the CDR3 is TGTGCCAGCAGTCCTCCCGGGACAGGGATCAATCAGCCCCAGCATTTT.